This T cell receptor beta chain was documented in a study of control samples from healthy donors and cancer patients. Data came from immunoSEQ multiplex PCR; TCRdb stores just in-frame clones and leaves some out. The sample holds 90,000 or so clones, about 85% seen once. Germline-derived CDR1 and CDR2 are MNHEY and SVGAGI. There are 13 residues in the CDR3. V shed 5 bases and J 9 bases; nucleotides not matched to a gene: 3. The chain joins TRBV6-5 to TRBJ2-1; 11 bases are a match to TRBD2. Specimen: blood. The receptor's source is an older woman in good health. The CDR3 region is CASSTLAGGEQFF. The DNA for the CDR3 is TGTGCCAGCAGTACGCTAGCGGGAGGTGAGCAGTTCTTC.